This T cell receptor (beta chain) originates from a study of cytomegalovirus exposure and HLA in healthy donors. Trimming left V 2 bases short and J 8 bases short, with 22 bases between. The CDR3 totals 17 residues. Germline V gene data show CDR1 as MGHRA and CDR2 as YSYEKL. PCR used 60 Vbeta primers and 13 Jbeta primers. TCRdb's table, derived via immunoSEQ multiplex PCR, lists solely in-frame clones and lacks some. The table includes 120,000 to 150,000 clones, roughly 80% detected once. V and J are TRBV4-1 and TRBJ2-1, with a possible D match to TRBD1 (6 bases). The sample consisted of PBMCs. The origin of this receptor is a female donor in good health and CMV-seronegative. CDR3 amino acids: CASSQRRGQIGIHEQFF. DNA of the CDR3: TGCGCCAGCAGCCAACGACGGGGACAAATCGGGATCCATGAGCAGTTCTTC.